This T cell receptor beta chain was identified in a study of identical twins. One entry per CDR3 protein results from TCRdb running MiXCR on the 5' RACE reads. The table shows approximately 500,000 distinct CDR3 sequences, with nearly 15% occurring only once. On this clonotype: The antigen is unknown.

The CDR3 runs to 14 residues. CDR1 is SGHRS and CDR2 is YFSETQ in the germline V gene. V lost 1 base and J lost 8, with 13 bases in between. Regarding the study as a whole: Abundant beta clonotypes from cord blood had fewer insertions, unlike memory repertoires, which showed none. Modelling underestimated the level of out-of-frame TCR alpha sharing observed in monozygotic twins.

Another study also made use of these data, one on yellow fever vaccine responses in identical twins.

The chain links TRBV5-1 to TRBJ2-1; no reliable D call. The source is a young woman in good health. The sequenced material came from CD4+ T cells sorted from blood. The CDR3, as DNA: TGCGCCAGCAGCTTGACATTGCAGTCTTATGAGCAGTTCTTC. Protein: CASSLTLQSYEQFF.